These 22 T cell receptor beta chains came from one sample sequenced in a study of metastatic and nonmetastatic thyroid tumors. No patient had received any treatment before thyroid surgery. With MiXCR, TCRdb reprocessed the PCR reads. The sample lists roughly 25,000 clones, 20% to 25% occurring once. The sample comprised blood. The receptors originated from a male donor with papillary thyroid cancer or a benign thyroid nodule (not recorded which). Some clones in this sample may be carry-over from other donors' samples.

With regard to this clone: The junction and the germline gene differ at one end; a read error may be behind it. The chain combines TRBV3-1 with TRBJ1-5; D is undetermined. The CDR3 sequence is 14 residues long. Germline CDR1 is LGHDT and CDR2 is YNNKEL (reference sequence). CDR3 nucleotide sequence: TGTGACAGCAGCCGGGGATTGGGCCATCAGCCCCAGCATTTT. This gives the protein CDSSRGLGHQPQHF.

The chain uses TRBV28 and TRBJ2-1; TRBD2 aligns across 7 bases. Trimming removed 5 bases from V and 4 bases from J; junction bases left unmatched: 8. Germline values: CDR1 MDHEN, CDR2 SYDVKM. The CDR3 extends over 15 amino acids. The CDR3 spells CASSPLSGKYNEQFF. DNA for the CDR3: TGTGCCAGCAGTCCCCTAAGCGGGAAATACAATGAGCAGTTCTTC.

This clone appeared many times. The chain has TRBV19 and TRBJ1-1, with D perhaps matching TRBD1 (5 bases). Trimming left V 7 bases short and J 6 bases short, with 21 bases between. Germline V gene data show CDR1 as LNHDA and CDR2 as SQIVND (reference sequence). The CDR3 loop spans 15 amino acids. As DNA, the CDR3 is TGTGCCAGTACTAACCGGCGGGAAGGGGAGGCTGAAGCTTTCTTT. This codes for CASTNRREGEAEAFF. The whole variable domain, filled in from reference TRBV19 and TRBJ1-1, reads DGGITQSPKYLFRKEGQNVTLSCEQNLNHDAMYWYRQDPGQGLRLIYYSQIVNDFQKGDIAEGYSVSREKKESFPLTVTSAQKNPTAFYLCASTNRREGEAEAFFGQGTRLTVV.

As for this clone: This may arise from a read error, as a much more abundant clone is one base away. V gene TRBV29-1 combines with J gene TRBJ2-7; D may correspond to TRBD1 or TRBD2 (5 bases each). The ends were cut back, 8 bases at V and 0 bases at J, with 23 bases in the middle. The CDR3 length is 16 residues. Germline loops: CDR1 SQVTM, CDR2 ANQGSEA. Here the CDR3 reads CSTTGTSGRLSYEQYF. CDR3 coding DNA: TGCAGCACAACCGGGACCAGCGGCCGACTCTCCTACGAGCAGTACTTC.

This clone has at least ten counts. The chain joins TRBV28 to TRBJ1-5, with D perhaps matching TRBD1 (5 bases). CDR1 MDHEN and CDR2 SYDVKM come from the germline V gene. V was shortened by 2 bases and J by 4 bases, with 15 bases between the two germline ends. CDR3 length: 16 residues. CDR3 DNA: TGTGCCAGCAGTTTAATAGCAGGGCTCGGGAATCAGCCCCAGCATTTT. Translated, it gives CASSLIAGLGNQPQHF.

In regard to this clone: Relative to the germline gene, one junction end is altered; a read error may explain this. The CDR3 is CASSAIRDSYEQNF. The CDR3 DNA follows: TGTGCCAGCTCGGCAATCAGGGATAGCTACGAGCAGAACTTC. This chain connects TRBV18 to TRBJ2-7, with a weak D call TRBD1 (5 bases). This CDR3 comprises 14 residues. Germline assignment: CDR1 KGHSH and CDR2 LQKENI.

The table lists this clone with many counts. With a much larger clone just one base away, this may be a read error. Other DNA sequences in the same sample also yield this CDR3. The chain links TRBV2 to TRBJ1-6, with 7 bases that match TRBD1. V lost 6 bases to trimming and J lost 6 bases; unmatched junction nucleotides: 8. This CDR3 region has 15 residues. Germline CDR1 is SNHLY and CDR2 is FYNNEI. DNA of the CDR3: TGTGCCAGCAGCGGTGGACAGGAGCCTAATTCACCCCTCCACTTT. Protein product: CASSGGQEPNSPLHF.

This clone was recorded only once. Germline and junction disagree at one end, which may indicate a read error. The chain joins TRBV28 to TRBJ2-3, with D possibly TRBD1 on 6 matching bases. In germline, CDR1 is MDHEN, CDR2 SYDVKM. This CDR3 spans 12 amino acids. CDR3 in DNA: TGTGCCAGTACAGGGCTGACAGATACGCAGAATTTT. Translated, it gives CASTGLTDTQNF.

In its sample, this clone was seen once. V is TRBV19 and J is TRBJ2-7, with 7 bases aligning to TRBD1. The CDR3 sequence is 11 residues long. Germline CDR1 is LNHDA and CDR2 is SQIVND (reference sequence). The CDR3 sequence: CASSPGTEQNV. The CDR3 coding sequence is TGTGCCAGTAGTCCCGGGACAGAGCAGAACGTC.

The rearrangement links TRBV5-1 to TRBJ1-2; 9 bases align to TRBD1. The length of the CDR3 is 13 residues. V dropped 2 bases and J dropped 8; count of bases not matched to a gene: 4. CDR1 SGHRS and CDR2 YFSETQ come from the germline V gene. CDR3 protein: CASSLQGADGYTF. CDR3 sequence (DNA): TGCGCCAGCAGCTTACAGGGGGCTGACGGCTACACCTTC. The whole variable domain, filled in from reference TRBV5-1 and TRBJ1-2, reads KAGVTQTPRYLIKTRGQQVTLSCSPISGHRSVSWYQQTPGQGLQFLFEYFSETQRNKGNFPGRFSGRQFSNSRSEMNVSTLELGDSALYLCASSLQGADGYTFGSGTRLTVV.

The table lists this clone with many counts. V is TRBV12-3 or TRBV12-4 and J is TRBJ1-1; D might be TRBD1 (6 bases). The CDR3 covers 12 residues. The germline V and J ends were trimmed by 2 bases and 7 bases, with 8 bases remaining between them. This chain's CDR3 is CASSLTGLEAFF. The CDR3 DNA reads TGTGCCAGCAGTTTAACAGGGCTTGAAGCTTTCTTT.

On this clone itself: This clone may be a read error of a much larger clone one base away. The same CDR3 also results from other DNA sequences found in this sample. This sequence joins TRBV28 and TRBJ1-4; maybe TRBD1 (5 bases). This CDR3 contains 14 residues. The germline CDR1 and CDR2 sequences are MDHEN and SYDVKM. V lost 7 bases and J 5 bases, leaving 14 bases between the germline ends. CDR3 protein: CASIPQGRNEKLFF. Written as DNA, the CDR3 is TGTGCCAGCATCCCCCAGGGACGCAATGAAAAACTGTTTTTT.

In its sample, this clone was seen many times. The chain is built from TRBV28 and TRBJ2-2; no reliable D call. Germline V CDR1 and CDR2: MDHEN, SYDVKM. V lost 6 bases, J lost 6 bases, and 14 bases lay in between. CDR3 length: 14 residues. CDR3 loop: CASSLPRSPGELFF. CDR3 DNA sequence: TGTGCCAGCAGCCTCCCGCGATCCCCCGGGGAGCTGTTTTTT. The whole variable domain, filled in from reference TRBV28 and TRBJ2-2, reads DVKVTQSSRYLVKRTGEKVFLECVQDMDHENMFWYRQDPGLGLRLIYFSYDVKMKEKGDIPEGYSVSREKKERFSLILESASTNQTSMYLCASSLPRSPGELFFGEGSRLTVL.

The rearrangement joins TRBV5-1 to TRBJ2-7; 9 positions agree with TRBD2. The CDR3 length is 14 residues. Looked up from germline, CDR1 is SGHRS and CDR2 is YFSETQ. Unmatched junction bases numbered 4, after V lost 1 base and J lost 5 bases. The CDR3 protein is CASSLLAGGDEQYF. CDR3 DNA sequence: TGCGCCAGCAGCTTGCTTGCGGGAGGGGACGAGCAGTACTTC.

This clone was seen at least ten times. The CDR3 protein is CAHRGGPRETQYF. CDR3 DNA sequence: TGTGCCCACCGGGGGGGGCCGAGGGAGACCCAGTACTTC. V usage is TRBV28 and J usage is TRBJ2-5, with 8 bases lining up with TRBD2. The CDR3 has 13 amino acids. The germline gives CDR1 MDHEN, CDR2 SYDVKM. The V and J ends lost 11 bases and 5 bases, in that order; junction bases with no gene match: 10.

This clone turned up a few times. The rearrangement uses TRBV28 and TRBJ2-7, with 11 bases fitting TRBD1. CDR1 MDHEN and CDR2 SYDVKM come from the germline V gene. After removal of 11 bases from V and 7 bases from J, the junction contained 16 bases not matched to a gene. The CDR3 length is 15 residues. DNA for the CDR3: TGTGCCGGAAGTTTACCCGGGACAGGGGGTCGGGAGCAGTACTTC. As protein: CAGSLPGTGGREQYF.

This clone turned up a few times. This chain uses TRBV3-1 with TRBJ1-2, with 7 bases lining up with TRBD1. V was pared by 4 bases and J by 8 bases, with 7 bases of the junction left unmatched. There are 13 residues in the CDR3. Looked up from germline, CDR1 is LGHDT and CDR2 is YNNKEL (reference sequence). CDR3 sequence reads: CASSPLGQEGYTF. The CDR3 region has the DNA TGTGCCAGCAGCCCGTTAGGACAGGAAGGCTACACCTTC.

This clone was seen repeatedly, ten times or more. V is TRBV2 and J is TRBJ2-3; 7 nucleotides match TRBD1. This CDR3 comprises 14 residues. V shed 2 bases, J shed 6 bases, and the junction held 5 bases outside the gene matches. CDR1 is SNHLY, CDR2 FYNNEI, per germline. This CDR3 is CASSEIEGADTQYF. DNA for the CDR3: TGTGCCAGCAGTGAAATAGAGGGGGCCGATACGCAGTATTTT.

Regarding this clone: A junction boundary mismatches the germline segment, possibly from a read error. The chain links TRBV7-2 to TRBJ1-1; D is uncertain. The germline V gene encodes CDR1 SGHTA and CDR2 FQGNSA. This CDR3 has 13 residues. The CDR3 here is CASSSPADTEAFF. The CDR3, as DNA: TGCGCCAGCAGCTCACCGGCAGACACTGAAGCTTTCTTT.

This clone was seen repeatedly, ten times or more. The chain recombines TRBV7-2 with TRBJ2-6, with D perhaps matching TRBD1 (5 bases). Germline V lookup: CDR1 SGHTA, CDR2 FQGNSA. The CDR3 has 15 residues. V lost 2 bases and J lost 3, with 8 bases in between. CDR3: CASSLQGHGANVLTF. CDR3 sequence (DNA): TGTGCCAGCAGCTTACAGGGTCATGGGGCCAACGTCCTGACTTTC. The full variable domain, completed using reference TRBV7-2 and TRBJ2-6, is GAGVSQSPSNKVTEKGKDVELRCDPISGHTALYWYRQSLGQGLEFLIYFQGNSAPDKSGLPSDRFSAERTGGSVSTLTIQRTQQEDSAVYLCASSLQGHGANVLTFGAGSRLTVL.

The chain employs TRBV5-1 and TRBJ2-2, with 12 bases fitting TRBD2. With V trimmed by 4 bases and J by 5 bases, 6 bases remained unmatched. CDR3 length equals 16 residues. Per germline, CDR1 SGHRS and CDR2 YFSETQ. CDR3 amino acids: CASSTGLAGKTGELFF. DNA of the CDR3: TGCGCCAGCAGCACCGGACTAGCGGGGAAGACCGGGGAGCTGTTTTTT.

In its sample, this clone was seen many times. V usage is TRBV28 and J usage is TRBJ2-1; possible D gene TRBD1, 6 bases. The CDR3 spans 15 residues. Germline loops: CDR1 MDHEN, CDR2 SYDVKM. Trimming stripped 2 bases from V and 10 bases from J, with 18 bases between. As DNA, the CDR3 is TGTGCCAGCAGTTTAGGTAGAGGGGGTTTCGCGGAGCAGTTCTTC. Translation gives CASSLGRGGFAEQFF.